Below, 5 T cell receptor beta chains from the same sample are listed, as sequenced in a study of OX40 agonist ivuxolimab in advanced cancers. This table comes from immunoSEQ multiplex PCR, and its TCRdb copy is limited to in-frame clones, with some not included. This sample carries around 90,000 clones, 90% of them seen once, and the ten largest clones take about 7.2%. The sequencing used CD4+ or CD8+ T cells sorted from blood, collected in a trial of the OX40 agonist ivuxolimab. These TCRs come from an adult with an advanced solid tumor such as melanoma, head and neck, liver or kidney cancer.

V usage is TRBV7-8 and J usage is TRBJ2-6, with 8 bases aligning to TRBD2. CDR1 and CDR2 from the germline V gene are SGHVS and FQNEAQ. With 2 bases clipped from V and 1 base from J, the junction kept 4 bases outside the gene matches. The CDR3 has 17 amino acids. CDR3 loop: CASSLLAGGSGANVLTF. Here the CDR3 DNA reads TGTGCCAGCAGCTTATTGGCGGGAGGATCTGGGGCCAACGTCCTGACTTTC.

The chain uses TRBV19 and TRBJ1-1; 9 bases are a match to TRBD1. The length of the CDR3 is 15 residues. The germline V gene encodes CDR1 LNHDA and CDR2 SQIVND (reference sequence). V gave up 6 bases and J gave up 0 bases; unmatched junction bases: 5. CDR3 region: CASRDRGNMNTEAFF. CDR3 DNA: TGTGCCAGTAGGGACAGGGGCAACATGAACACTGAAGCTTTCTTT.

CDR3: CASSPPGGVNTEAFF. As DNA, the CDR3 is TGTGCCAGCAGCCCCCCCGGCGGGGTGAACACTGAAGCTTTCTTT. The chain couples TRBV7-9 to TRBJ1-1, with D unclear. There are 15 residues in the CDR3. Between the trimmed V and J ends, which lost 5 bases and 0 bases, there was a span of 13 bases. Germline V gene lookup returns CDR1 SEHNR and CDR2 FQNEAQ (reference sequence).

The chain couples TRBV6-1 to TRBJ2-7, with a weak D call TRBD2 (6 bases). With 0 bases removed from V and 7 bases from J, the gap between germline ends came to 13 bases. Germline V lookup: CDR1 MNHNS, CDR2 SASEGT. The length of the CDR3 is 14 residues. In nucleotides, the CDR3 is TGTGCCAGCAGTGAAGCATCGGGGGTGGGGGAGCAGTACTTC. This translates into CASSEASGVGEQYF.

The V gene is TRBV27, the J gene TRBJ2-6; tentative D call: TRBD1 (7 bases). The germline CDR1 and CDR2 sequences are MNHEY and SMNVEV (reference sequence). This CDR3 is built from 18 residues. Deletions cut 5 bases from V and 0 bases from J, with 17 bases between. The CDR3 bases are TGTGCCAGCAGTCCAATGCGGGACAGCAGCTCTGGGGCCAACGTCCTGACTTTC. Translating gives CASSPMRDSSSGANVLTF.